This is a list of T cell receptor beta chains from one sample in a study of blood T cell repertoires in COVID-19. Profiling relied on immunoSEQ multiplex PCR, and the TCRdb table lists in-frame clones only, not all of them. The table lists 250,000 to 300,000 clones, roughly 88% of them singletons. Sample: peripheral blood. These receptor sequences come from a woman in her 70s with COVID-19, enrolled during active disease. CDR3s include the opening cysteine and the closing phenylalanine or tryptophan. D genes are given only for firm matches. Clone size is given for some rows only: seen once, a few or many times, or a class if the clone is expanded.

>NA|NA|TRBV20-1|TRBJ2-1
CSAEFREQFF
TGCAGTGCGGAGTTCCGTGAGCAGTTCTTC
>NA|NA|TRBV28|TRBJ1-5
CASSFLGDSNQPQHF
TGTGCCAGCAGTTTTCTAGGGGATAGCAATCAGCCCCAGCATTTT
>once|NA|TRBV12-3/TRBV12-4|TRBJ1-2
CASSYSSYGYTF
TGTGCCAGCAGTTACAGTTCCTATGGCTACACCTTC
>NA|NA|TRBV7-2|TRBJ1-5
CASSLWPDSGNQPQHF
TGTGCCAGCAGCTTATGGCCCGACTCGGGCAATCAGCCCCAGCATTTT
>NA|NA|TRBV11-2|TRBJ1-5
CASSLGASNQPQHF
TGTGCCAGCAGCTTAGGGGCAAGCAATCAGCCCCAGCATTTT
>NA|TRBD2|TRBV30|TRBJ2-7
CAWSRLAGGPGQYF
TGTGCCTGGAGTCGGTTAGCGGGAGGGCCCGGGCAGTACTTC
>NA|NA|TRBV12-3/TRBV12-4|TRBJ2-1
CASTPTATMKQFF
TGTGCCAGCACCCCGACAGCTACAATGAAGCAGTTCTTC
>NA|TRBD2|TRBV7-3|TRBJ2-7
CASSLTSGRVYEQYF
TGTGCCAGCAGCCTGACTAGCGGGAGAGTCTACGAGCAGTACTTC
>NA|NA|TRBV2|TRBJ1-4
CASRLTGAFNEKLFF
TGTGCCAGCAGGCTAACAGGAGCCTTTAATGAAAAACTGTTTTTT
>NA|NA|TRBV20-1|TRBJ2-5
CSASDTGRQETQYF
TGCAGTGCTAGTGATACAGGGAGACAAGAGACCCAGTACTTC
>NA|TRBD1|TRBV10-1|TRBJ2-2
CASSAQGGNTGELFF
TGCGCCAGCAGTGCACAGGGGGGGAACACCGGGGAGCTGTTTTTT
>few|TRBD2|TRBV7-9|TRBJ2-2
CASNGSGNDGELFF
TGTGCCAGCAATGGTAGCGGGAATGACGGGGAGCTGTTTTTT
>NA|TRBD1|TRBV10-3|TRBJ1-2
CAISETGYGYGYTF
TGTGCCATCAGCGAGACAGGGTATGGCTATGGCTACACCTTC
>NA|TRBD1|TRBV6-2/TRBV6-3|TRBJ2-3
CASSRAGSSQGVTDTQYF
TGTGCCAGCAGTCGGGCAGGGAGTTCCCAGGGGGTCACAGATACGCAGTATTTT
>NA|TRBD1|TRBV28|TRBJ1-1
CASTNLQGDLSEAFF
TGTGCCAGCACTAACCTACAGGGGGATTTGTCTGAAGCTTTCTTT
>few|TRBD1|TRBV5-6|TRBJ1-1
CASSRQGRWTEAFF
TGTGCCAGCAGCCGACAGGGCCGGTGGACTGAAGCTTTCTTT
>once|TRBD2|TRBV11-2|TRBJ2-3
CASSLGGSFADTQYF
TGTGCCAGCAGCTTGGGCGGGAGTTTTGCAGATACGCAGTATTTT
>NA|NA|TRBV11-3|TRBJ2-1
CASSSSDSFFYNEQFF
TGTGCCAGCAGCTCCTCGGACAGTTTCTTCTACAATGAGCAGTTCTTC
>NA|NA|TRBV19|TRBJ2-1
CASSIADEQFF
TGTGCCAGTAGTATAGCCGATGAGCAGTTCTTC
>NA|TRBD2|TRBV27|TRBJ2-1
CASSHLAGGNILNEQFF
TGTGCCAGCAGTCATTTAGCGGGAGGGAATATTCTTAATGAGCAGTTCTTC
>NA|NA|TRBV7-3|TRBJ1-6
CASSLMAGANSPLHF
TGTGCCAGCAGCTTAATGGCGGGGGCGAATTCACCCCTCCACTTT
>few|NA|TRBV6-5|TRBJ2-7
CASSYSSEQYF
TGTGCCAGCAGTTACTCCTCGGAGCAGTACTTC
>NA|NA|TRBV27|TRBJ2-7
CASSSHPTSTSYEQYF
TGTGCCAGCAGTTCACACCCCACTAGTACTTCCTACGAGCAGTACTTC
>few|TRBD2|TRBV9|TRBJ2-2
CASSVKGTSRTGELFF
TGTGCCAGCAGCGTAAAAGGGACTAGCCGCACCGGGGAGCTGTTTTTT
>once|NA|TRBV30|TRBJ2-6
CAWSVTQGAGANVLTF
TGTGCCTGGAGTGTAACTCAGGGCGCTGGGGCCAACGTCCTGACTTTC
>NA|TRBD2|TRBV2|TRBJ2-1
CASSEELAGDSEQFF
TGTGCCAGCAGTGAAGAACTAGCGGGAGACAGTGAGCAGTTCTTC
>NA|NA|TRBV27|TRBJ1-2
CASSSSRGGLNYGYTF
TGTGCCAGCAGTTCCTCTCGGGGGGGCCTTAACTATGGCTACACCTTC
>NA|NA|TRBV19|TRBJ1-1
CASILQGYMNTEAFF
TGTGCCAGTATCCTACAGGGTTACATGAACACTGAAGCTTTCTTT
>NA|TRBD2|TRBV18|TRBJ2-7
CASSPLVGGGYEQYF
TGTGCCAGCTCACCGCTTGTCGGCGGGGGATACGAGCAGTACTTC
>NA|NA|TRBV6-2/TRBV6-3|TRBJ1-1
CASSYPGGVDTEAFF
TGTGCCAGCAGTTACCCTGGAGGGGTGGACACTGAAGCTTTCTTT
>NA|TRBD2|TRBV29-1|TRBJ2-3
CSAVAGPTDTQYF
TGCAGCGCTGTAGCGGGACCCACAGATACGCAGTATTTT
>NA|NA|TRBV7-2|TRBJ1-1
CASSTREATEAFF
TGTGCCAGCAGCACCAGGGAGGCCACTGAAGCTTTCTTT
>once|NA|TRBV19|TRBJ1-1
CASTRTVNTEAFF
TGTGCCAGTACCCGGACAGTGAACACTGAAGCTTTCTTT
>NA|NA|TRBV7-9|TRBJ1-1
CASSLGQGNTEAFF
TGTGCCAGCAGCTTAGGGCAGGGGAACACTGAAGCTTTCTTT
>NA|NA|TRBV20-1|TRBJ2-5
CSASFGGQETQYF
TGCAGTGCTAGTTTCGGGGGCCAAGAGACCCAGTACTTC
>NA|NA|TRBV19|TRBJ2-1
CASTSAVQGAFEQFF
NA
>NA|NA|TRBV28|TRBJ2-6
CASSLFTRGPSGANVLTF
TGTGCCAGCAGTTTATTCACTAGAGGGCCCTCTGGGGCCAACGTCCTGACTTTC
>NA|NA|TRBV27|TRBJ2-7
CASSSSLGGARRQYF
TGTGCCAGCAGTTCATCCCTAGGCGGGGCGAGACGGCAGTACTTC
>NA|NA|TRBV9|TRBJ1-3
CASSARHDSGNTIYF
TGTGCCAGCAGCGCGCGTCATGACTCTGGAAACACCATATATTTT
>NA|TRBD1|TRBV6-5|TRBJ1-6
CASMKRGLGDSPLHF
TGTGCCAGCATGAAGAGGGGGCTCGGGGATTCACCCCTCCACTTT
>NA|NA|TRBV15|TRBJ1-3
CATSSPRGIFSGNTIYF
TGTGCCACCAGCAGCCCCAGGGGCATTTTCTCTGGAAACACCATATATTTT
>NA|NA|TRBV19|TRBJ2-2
CASSSRTATITGELFF
TGTGCCAGTAGTTCGCGGACAGCTACGATCACCGGGGAGCTGTTTTTT
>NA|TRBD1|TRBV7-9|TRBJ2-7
CASSSLLGQSFANEQYF
TGTGCCAGCAGCAGCCTTTTGGGACAGTCCTTTGCTAACGAGCAGTACTTC
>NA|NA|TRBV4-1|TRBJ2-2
CASSQGRDTGELFF
TGCGCCAGCAGCCAAGGGAGAGACACCGGGGAGCTGTTTTTT
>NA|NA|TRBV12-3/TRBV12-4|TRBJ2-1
CASSFSRYNEQFF
TGTGCCAGCAGTTTTAGTCGGTACAATGAGCAGTTCTTC
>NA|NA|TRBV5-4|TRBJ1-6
CASSLGGPLHF
TGTGCCAGCAGCCTCGGGGGACCCCTCCACTTT
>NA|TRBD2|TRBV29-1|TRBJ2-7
CSPGGLAGVDEQYF
TGCAGCCCGGGAGGCCTAGCGGGAGTTGACGAGCAGTACTTC
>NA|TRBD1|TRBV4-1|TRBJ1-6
CASSQDRGYNSPLHF
TGCGCCAGCAGCCAGGACAGGGGTTATAATTCACCCCTCCACTTT
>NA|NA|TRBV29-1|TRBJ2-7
CSVRSVSGYEQYF
TGCAGCGTTAGAAGTGTTAGCGGCTACGAGCAGTACTTC
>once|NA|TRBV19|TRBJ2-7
CASSIRASRDEQYF
TGTGCCAGTAGTATAAGGGCTAGCCGCGACGAGCAGTACTTC
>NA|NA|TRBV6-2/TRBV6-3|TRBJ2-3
CASSYKYGGLSTDTQYF
TGTGCCAGCAGTTATAAGTATGGGGGACTCTCCACAGATACGCAGTATTTT
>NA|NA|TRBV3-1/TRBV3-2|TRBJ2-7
CASSQGFTTYEQYF
TGTGCCAGCAGCCAAGGGTTTACTACCTACGAGCAGTACTTC
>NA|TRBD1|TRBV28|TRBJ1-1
CASSSHTGKQGAGAFF
TGTGCCAGCAGTTCACATACCGGCAAACAGGGGGCTGGGGCTTTCTTT
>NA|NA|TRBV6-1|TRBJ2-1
CASSESGQAEQFF
TGTGCCAGCAGTGAGTCAGGGCAGGCTGAGCAGTTCTTC
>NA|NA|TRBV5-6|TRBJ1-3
CASSLVLDIGNTIYF
TGTGCCAGCAGCTTGGTTTTGGACATTGGAAACACCATATATTTT
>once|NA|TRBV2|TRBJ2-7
CASSEAGGPSSYEQYF
TGTGCCAGCAGTGAAGCCGGGGGGCCGAGCTCCTACGAGCAGTACTTC
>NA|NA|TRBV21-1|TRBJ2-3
CASNPGQGGTDTQYF
TGTGCCAGCAATCCCGGACAGGGGGGCACAGATACGCAGTATTTT
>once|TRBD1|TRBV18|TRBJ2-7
CASSRFDRDEQYF
TGTGCCAGCTCACGATTCGACAGGGACGAGCAGTACTTC